This TCR beta chain was sequenced in a study of long-term antiretroviral therapy in people with HIV (dated by TCRdb to about 2022). Describing the broader study: The earliest samples were collected roughly a decade before the 2015 WHO recommendation for immediate ART, at a time when ART was usually postponed until CD4 counts fell. A total of roughly 180 cryopreserved PBMC samples were contributed to the cohort by 30 adults with confirmed HIV infection, with samples collected serially over a mean of approximately 6 years (range 1-12). About 35% of the 30 participants with HIV were female. No cross-contamination during QIAcube processing was shown when test extractions of a monoclonal T-cell line were performed alongside fewer than 35 polyclonal samples. This retrospective serial study examined whether starting ART and sustained HIV suppression were associated with changes in the composition and diversity of the TRB repertoire in peripheral blood. Paper-wide results and their limitations: Inferences about post-ART repertoire changes were limited because no data were available on ART adherence, viral resistance or therapy changes. Starting ART was linked to a significant rise in TRB diversity, yet even after long-term ART the diversity remained significantly lower than in transplant donor controls. Because PBMC availability was limited, only the TCR beta chain was sequenced, with no alpha chain pairing. The samples span the years 2004 to 2017, and the ART regimens used at that time may not be as effective as current regimens. Narrower CDR3 length ranges were observed in HIV repertoires than in controls, and an antigen-experienced repertoire with only a slight naive shift after ART was suggested by the network structure. Because cell numbers in pre-ART samples were limited, unsorted PBMC were profiled instead of sorted CD4+ and CD8+ T cells. Expanded TRB clones identified before ART initiation dominated the repertoire at all time points, although this dominance fluctuated and declined in many PLHIV after ART.

The immunoSEQ hsTCRB v3.0 assay was used at survey level resolution to sequence the TRB variable region. The target sequencing depth for TRB was about 40,000-55,000 T-cell genomes per sample. Pooled TRB libraries were sequenced on an Illumina MiSeq with a v3 150-cycle kit. Regarding the original processing steps: Analysis of repertoires was carried out in R inside a reproducible Nextflow workflow spanning QC, data transformation and analysis. LymphoSeq2, an R package for exploring AIRR-Seq data, was used to implement custom analyses. A handful of samples yielding fewer than 5000 total TRB sequences were excluded, leaving more than 150 analyzed HIV repertoires. Of the approximately 190 retained HIV repertoires, over 55 were collected before and around 130 after ART initiation. Repertoires were downsampled to 5000 TRB nucleotide sequences, and summary statistics were averaged over 100 downsampling iterations. The analysis kept only TRB sequences whose CDR3 regions were at least seven amino acids long. Diversity was measured with a Shannon entropy-derived clonality score and the Gini coefficient. In the repertoire networks, any two of the top 5000 CDR3 amino acid sequences were linked whenever the two sequences differed by an edit distance of one. For TRB CDR3 amino acid sequences, GLIPH2 was used to predict antigen specificity groups and MHC restriction. To flag known associations with CMV, EBV, HIV or tissue antigens, CDR3 amino acid sequences were compared against VDJdb and McPAS-TCR. Pre-ART, post-ART and control groups were compared with Wilcoxon signed-rank tests and Holm-Bonferroni correction. TCRdb took over this immuneACCESS table, retaining in-frame rearrangements with V and J assigned. Such tables are incomplete; in checked studies, under half of the missing clones stem from an unresolved V gene, and the remainder is unexplained. The D gene and trimming were derived from the DNA, and the V and J assignments and clone size from that table. The sample table records some 2,500 clones; 79% of these occur just once. The ten most abundant clones make up about 9.2% of the sample.

Measured from the cysteine to the phenylalanine, the CDR3 is 15 residues long. CDR3 DNA is the only sequence kept; it has 45 bases, read in frame from the first base. After removal of 3 bases from V and 1 base from J, the junction retains 2 bases not matched to a gene. CDR1 and CDR2, per the germline V gene, are SGHTA and FQGTGA. To be included, a participant needed at least one PBMC sample from before ART initiation plus at least two post-ART samples. Every participant with HIV received treatment in the United States of America. Cryopreserved samples of about 0.95-11 million PBMC were thawed and washed before DNA extraction. At the time of the earliest PBMC sample for each participant with HIV, ages ranged from about 23 to 60 years. PBMC samples were contributed by each participant from 1-4 timepoints before ART initiation and 2-8 timepoints after ART initiation, with a median of 7 samples. For every participant, serial HIV viral load, CD4+ T-cell count, ART history and demographic data were obtained. A Qiagen kit on a QIAcube was used to extract genomic DNA from unsorted PBMC, with samples processed in batches of 12.

This clone has just one count. The antigen it recognizes is unknown. No much larger clonotype is one base removed from it; base qualities were not supplied. Sample: unsorted PBMCs, taken 0.4 years before starting antiretroviral therapy. This clonotype was sampled from a woman aged 40 to 49 with HIV. The chain is made from TRBV7-3 and TRBJ2-2; TRBD2 aligns with 7 central bases. The CDR3: CASSFASGNTGELFF. The nucleotide sequence reads TGTGCCAGCAGCTTCGCTAGCGGGAACACCGGGGAGCTGTTTTTT.